A selection of T cell receptor beta chains follows, all from one sample in a study of T cells in Graves' hyperthyroidism and ophthalmopathy. MiXCR, run by TCRdb on the multiplex PCR reads, gives a single entry per CDR3 protein. The sample records about 380,000 distinct CDR3 sequences, approximately 13% being singletons. The sequenced sample was blood. All receptors derive from a man aged 25 to 45 with Graves' hyperthyroidism that later progressed to Graves' ophthalmopathy. CDR3s include the opening cysteine and the closing phenylalanine or tryptophan.

V gene: TRBV9
J gene: TRBJ2-1
CDR3 protein: CASSKSGTSLHEQFF

V gene: TRBV20-1
J gene: TRBJ2-7
CDR3 protein: CSARATGSSYEQYF

V gene: TRBV5-1
J gene: TRBJ1-1
CDR3 protein: CASSLVVGTEAFF

V gene: TRBV19
J gene: TRBJ2-1
CDR3 protein: CASSAGLTGNEQFF

V gene: TRBV2
J gene: TRBJ1-5
CDR3 protein: CASSEGGQGAFNQPQHF

V gene: TRBV2
J gene: TRBJ2-3
CDR3 protein: CASSVFRRGQGGDTQYF

V gene: TRBV30
J gene: TRBJ1-1
CDR3 protein: CAWSVDRVGAFF

V gene: TRBV11-2
J gene: TRBJ2-7
CDR3 protein: CASSRRPSGIDEQYF

V gene: TRBV30
J gene: TRBJ2-2
CDR3 protein: CAWRGGPGTGELFF

V gene: TRBV28
J gene: TRBJ1-1
CDR3 protein: CASSPTGGWYTEAFF

V gene: TRBV5-1
J gene: TRBJ2-7
CDR3 protein: CASSSRDRARRYF

V gene: TRBV14
J gene: TRBJ1-2
CDR3 protein: CASSQFTAAGSYTF

V gene: TRBV4-1
J gene: TRBJ1-1
CDR3 protein: CASSQGGQGIYLNTEAFF

V gene: TRBV11-3
J gene: TRBJ2-6
CDR3 protein: CASSPPASGANVLTF

V gene: TRBV28
J gene: TRBJ1-6
CDR3 protein: CASSLGTLSSYNSPLHF

V gene: TRBV20-1
J gene: TRBJ2-1
CDR3 protein: CSARVIGRGLADEQFF

V gene: TRBV7-9
J gene: TRBJ1-1
CDR3 protein: CASSLGGGGTEAFF

V gene: TRBV3-1
J gene: TRBJ2-4
CDR3 protein: CASSQDGERGDIQYF

V gene: TRBV11-2
J gene: TRBJ1-1
CDR3 protein: CASTPRWGAEAFF

V gene: TRBV4-1
J gene: TRBJ2-7
CDR3 protein: CASSQEGGAYEQYF

V gene: TRBV10-3
J gene: TRBJ2-5
CDR3 protein: CAISARDSQETQYF

V gene: TRBV19
J gene: TRBJ2-1
CDR3 protein: CASSTGTGALRDEQFF

V gene: TRBV27
J gene: TRBJ1-1
CDR3 protein: CASSLRAGGNTEAFF

V gene: TRBV30
J gene: TRBJ2-1
CDR3 protein: CAWSVPYRTSGFYNEQFF

V gene: TRBV2
J gene: TRBJ1-5
CDR3 protein: CASRDSTGAGNQPQHF

V gene: TRBV12-3/TRBV12-4
J gene: TRBJ2-2
CDR3 protein: CAIDLQVVAGELFF

V gene: TRBV9
J gene: TRBJ2-3
CDR3 protein: CASSVSADTQYF

V gene: TRBV6-5
J gene: TRBJ1-5
CDR3 protein: CASSYDGNRDNQPQHF

V gene: TRBV7-9
J gene: TRBJ2-7
CDR3 protein: CASSSRSDEQYF

V gene: TRBV2
J gene: TRBJ1-1
CDR3 protein: CASSAGNTEAFF

V gene: TRBV7-8
J gene: TRBJ1-2
CDR3 protein: CASSTRTGDGYTF

V gene: TRBV28
J gene: TRBJ1-2
CDR3 protein: CASSSSGQGARGYTF

V gene: TRBV11-3
J gene: TRBJ1-2
CDR3 protein: CASSLEDRIKPNYGYTF

V gene: TRBV6-2/TRBV6-3
J gene: TRBJ2-1
CDR3 protein: CASSAISDNGQFF

V gene: TRBV12-3/TRBV12-4
J gene: TRBJ1-2
CDR3 protein: CASRLSGTGVYGYTF

V gene: TRBV28
J gene: TRBJ1-1
CDR3 protein: CASTQGGALTEAFF

V gene: TRBV12-3/TRBV12-4
J gene: TRBJ1-5
CDR3 protein: CASSLAENQPQHF

V gene: TRBV20-1
J gene: TRBJ1-4
CDR3 protein: CSARGRNLNEKLFF

V gene: TRBV20-1
J gene: TRBJ2-7
CDR3 protein: CSGGQGTPNEQYF

V gene: TRBV20-1
J gene: TRBJ1-4
CDR3 protein: CSASGLWTGGLGTNEKLFF

V gene: TRBV2
J gene: TRBJ2-5
CDR3 protein: CASGGRGKETQYF

V gene: TRBV24-1
J gene: TRBJ1-5
CDR3 protein: CATSDAKGRRNQPQHF

V gene: TRBV11-2
J gene: TRBJ2-7
CDR3 protein: CASSLGYIGGYLGDEQYF

V gene: TRBV2
J gene: TRBJ2-7
CDR3 protein: CASSDMGQGVYEQYF

V gene: TRBV20-1
J gene: TRBJ2-3
CDR3 protein: CSARDGGLADTQYF

V gene: TRBV11-2
J gene: TRBJ2-7
CDR3 protein: CASSLGRTGRFWEQYF

V gene: TRBV9
J gene: TRBJ2-7
CDR3 protein: CASSVGRFSYEQYF

V gene: TRBV9
J gene: TRBJ1-2
CDR3 protein: CASSVSPGQGSRYTF

V gene: TRBV6-5
J gene: TRBJ1-5
CDR3 protein: CASSYRFGGRISNQPQHF

V gene: TRBV2
J gene: TRBJ1-1
CDR3 protein: CASSRQNTEAFF

V gene: TRBV9
J gene: TRBJ2-7
CDR3 protein: CASSVSNGLLGEQYF

V gene: TRBV4-2
J gene: TRBJ1-1
CDR3 protein: CASSHSDTEAFF

V gene: TRBV5-1
J gene: TRBJ2-1
CDR3 protein: CASSLRTGAYNEQFF

V gene: TRBV29-1
J gene: TRBJ2-2
CDR3 protein: CSVETSGGRGELFF

V gene: TRBV7-3
J gene: TRBJ2-3
CDR3 protein: CASSERLAGDRTDTQYF

V gene: TRBV20-1
J gene: TRBJ1-2
CDR3 protein: CSARNEENYGYTF

V gene: TRBV3-1
J gene: TRBJ2-2
CDR3 protein: CASSHDNSDTGELFF

V gene: TRBV29-1
J gene: TRBJ1-4
CDR3 protein: CSVESENRKLFF